This T cell receptor beta chain was sequenced in a study of PD-L1 blockade in urothelial cancer. Overall study context: From 0 to 3 prior chemotherapy regimens had been given to the patients.

The V end lost 4 bases, the J end lost 7 bases, and 17 bases lay between the germline ends. The CDR3 runs 15 residues. Assay: immunoSEQ multiplex PCR; the TCRdb copy retains only in-frame clones and omits some. The sample yields approximately 100,000 clones, 90% to 95% seen once. This clonotype originated in a woman older than 75 with urothelial cancer. The V gene is TRBV23-1, the J gene TRBJ1-5, with D unclear. TRBV23-1 carries the ORF label, with uncertain function. The material was PBMCs, obtained around atezolizumab (anti-PD-L1) treatment. The CDR3: CASSRRAAGRQPQHF. The CDR3 DNA is TGCGCCAGCAGTCGGAGGGCAGCCGGACGGCAGCCCCAGCATTTT.